A single TCR beta chain is shown here with its context. Its specificity is not known. The source of the sample is a study of shared clonotypes between healthy human individuals. General study findings and limits: All-four-donor shared clonotypes had higher generation probabilities than non-shared clonotypes did. Clonotypes that were shared across a handful of donors made up about 4.5% of naive CD4 clonotypes.

The length of the CDR3 is 11 residues. Between the trimmed V and J ends, which lost 5 bases and 6 bases, there was a span of 7 bases. Per the germline V gene, CDR1 is MNHEY and CDR2 is SVGAGI. Per the original data handling: Owing to the provision of junction-only sequences devoid of quality scores by immunoSEQ, filtering differed. Only in-frame clones appear in the TCRdb table, and some are missing; sequencing was by immunoSEQ multiplex PCR. V and J calls and clone size are copied from that table; D and trimming were computed from the DNA. Seen here are millions of clones, around 90% observed once, and the top ten hold over 0.12%.

This chain connects TRBV6-5 to TRBJ1-1, with D unclear. This clonotype was sampled from a man aged 18 to 30 in good health. The sequenced sample was naive CD4+ T cells sorted from blood. Subset denoted: CD45RA+ positively selected. The CDR3 protein is CASSRDAEAFF. The CDR3 region has the DNA TGTGCCAGCAGTCGGGATGCTGAAGCTTTCTTT.